The T cell receptor (beta chain) described here comes from a study of T-cell memory formation after mild COVID-19. Study overall: There were largely donor-specific TCR clusters.

Trimming took off 5 bases at V and 3 bases at J, with 11 bases between the two ends. This CDR3 has 14 residues. Germline loops: CDR1 KGHDR, CDR2 SFDVKD. Constant-segment primers and 5'RACE yielded cDNA libraries for TCR alpha and TCR beta, each carrying sample barcodes and UMIs. TCRdb passed the 5' RACE reads through MiXCR, listing each CDR3 protein once. The table has some 320,000 distinct CDR3 sequences, less than 20% seen once. This clonotype was counted a few times. Its antigen is unknown. The study's findings and limits: Mainly in CM and EM were contracting CD4+ clones; CD8+ were in EMRA. Researchers could not confirm that second-wave clones peaking on day 37 targeted SARS-CoV-2.

This TCR was recovered from a man aged 18 to 29 who had mild COVID-19 (a few samples of this study predate the infection). Cell type and time point are not known. The J gene is TRBJ2-3, the V gene TRBV24-1; no definite D call. Sequencing input: PBMCs or a T cell subset sorted from them (not recorded which). The CDR3 region is CATSVPSKTDTQYF. Here the CDR3 DNA reads TGTGCCACCAGTGTTCCCTCAAAAACAGATACGCAGTATTTT.